The T cell receptor beta chain described here comes from a study of regulatory T cells in long-lasting Graves disease. Points from the study as a whole: TRBV28, TRBJ1-2 and TRBJ2-5 were favored in persistent disease.

As regards this clonotype: Its antigen remains unknown.

The time point denotes: persistent/refractory GD, antithyroid drugs over 5 years with positive TRAb. Extracted PBMC RNA gave rise to the TCR library. The CDR3 runs to 13 residues. Trimming at V came to 6 bases and at J to 6 bases, leaving 7 bases not matched to a gene. The germline CDR1 and CDR2 sequences are SNHLY and FYNNEI. Arm-PCR of CDR3 regions and iRepertoire HTBI primers were used to build TCR beta libraries. Methods used by the authors: Segment identification across samples yielded roughly 62 TRBV and approximately 15 TRBJ segments. TCRdb fed the multiplex PCR reads into MiXCR, producing one record per CDR3 protein. The V and J calls here are based on TCRdb, not the publication. The profile shows hundreds of thousands of distinct CDR3 sequences, around 32% of them singletons.

The V call is TRBV2, the J call TRBJ1-1; 7 nucleotides line up with TRBD1. The sample was peripheral blood mononuclear cells (PBMCs), taken when the disease was refractory, from a patient treated with antithyroid drugs. The sequence derives from a female donor with Graves disease. The CDR3: CASRPDRVPEAFF. CDR3 DNA: TGTGCCAGCAGGCCCGACAGGGTTCCTGAAGCTTTCTTT.